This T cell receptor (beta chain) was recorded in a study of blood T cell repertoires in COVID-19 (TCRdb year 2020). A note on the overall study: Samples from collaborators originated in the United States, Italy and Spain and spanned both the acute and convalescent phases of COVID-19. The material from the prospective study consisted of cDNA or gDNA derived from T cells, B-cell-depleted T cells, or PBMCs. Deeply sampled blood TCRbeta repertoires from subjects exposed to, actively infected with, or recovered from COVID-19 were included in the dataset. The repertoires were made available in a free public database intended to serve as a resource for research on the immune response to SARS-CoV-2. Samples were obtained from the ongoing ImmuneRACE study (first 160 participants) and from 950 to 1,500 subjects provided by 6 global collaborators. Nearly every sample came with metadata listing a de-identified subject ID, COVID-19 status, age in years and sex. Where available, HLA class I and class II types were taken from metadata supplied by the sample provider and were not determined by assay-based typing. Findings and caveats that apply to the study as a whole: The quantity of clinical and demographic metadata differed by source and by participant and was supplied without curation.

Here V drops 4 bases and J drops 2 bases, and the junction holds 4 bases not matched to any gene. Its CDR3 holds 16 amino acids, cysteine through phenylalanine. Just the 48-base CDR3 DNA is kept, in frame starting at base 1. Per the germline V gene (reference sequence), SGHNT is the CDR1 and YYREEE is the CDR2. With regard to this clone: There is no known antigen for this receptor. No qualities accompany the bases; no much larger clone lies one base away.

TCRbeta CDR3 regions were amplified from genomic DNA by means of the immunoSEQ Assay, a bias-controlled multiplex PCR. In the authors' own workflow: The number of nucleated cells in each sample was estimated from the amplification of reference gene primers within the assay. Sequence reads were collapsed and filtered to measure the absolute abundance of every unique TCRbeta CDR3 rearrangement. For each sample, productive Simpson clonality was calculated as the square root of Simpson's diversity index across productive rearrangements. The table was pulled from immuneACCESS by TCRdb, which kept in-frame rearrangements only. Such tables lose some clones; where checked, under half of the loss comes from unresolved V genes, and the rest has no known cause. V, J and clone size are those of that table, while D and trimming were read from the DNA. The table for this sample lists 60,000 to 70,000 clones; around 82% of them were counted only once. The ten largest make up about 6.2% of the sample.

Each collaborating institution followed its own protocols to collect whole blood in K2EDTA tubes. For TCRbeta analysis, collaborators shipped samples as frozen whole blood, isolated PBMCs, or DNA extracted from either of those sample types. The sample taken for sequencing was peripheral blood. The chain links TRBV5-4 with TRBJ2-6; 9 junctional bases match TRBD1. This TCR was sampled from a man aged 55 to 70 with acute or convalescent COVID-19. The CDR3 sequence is CASSNTGGAGANVLTF. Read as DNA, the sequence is TGTGCCAGCAGCAACACAGGGGGCGCTGGGGCCAACGTCCTGACTTTC.